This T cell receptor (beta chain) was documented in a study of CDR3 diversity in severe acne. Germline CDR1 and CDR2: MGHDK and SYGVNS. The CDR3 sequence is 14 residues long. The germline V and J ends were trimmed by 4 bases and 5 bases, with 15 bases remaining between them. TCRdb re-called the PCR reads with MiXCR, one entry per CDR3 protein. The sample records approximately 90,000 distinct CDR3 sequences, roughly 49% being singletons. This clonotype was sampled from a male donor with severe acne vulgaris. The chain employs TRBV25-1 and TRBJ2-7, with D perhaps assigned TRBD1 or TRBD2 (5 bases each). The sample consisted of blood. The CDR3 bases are TGTGCCAGCAGTGGGGGGAGTCCGGTTCACGAGCAGTACTTC. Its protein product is CASSGGSPVHEQYF.